The 31 T cell receptor beta chains below all came from one sample that was sequenced in a study of T cell clusters in autoimmune cytopenias (dated by TCRdb to between 2019 and 2020). TRB amplification used about 0.25 ug of peripheral blood genomic DNA, around 40,000 genome equivalents, per sample. Sequencing relied on an Illumina MiSeq. Multiplex PCR with a touch-down protocol amplified TRB rearrangements, with the TRB-A and TRB-B primer pools combined in a single tube. TCRdb reprocessed the reads, reporting each CDR3 protein sequence once and no DNA. The table for this sample shows around 7,200 distinct CDR3 sequences. Clones ranked in the top ten supply approximately 4.5% of the sample. The same specimen was also included in a second study, on T cell repertoires in aging, cancer and after chemotherapy.

What was sequenced was peripheral blood. The receptors come from a human donor in good health.

The rearrangement joins TRBV12-3 or TRBV12-4 to TRBJ2-3; as DNA is missing, the TRBD1 call by TCRdb cannot be tested. The CDR3 spans 17 residues. This chain's CDR3 is CASTPRRGSPGTDTQYF.

By frequency, this clonotype is medium-sized. The genes are TRBV12-3 or TRBV12-4 and TRBJ1-5; TCRdb's D call of TRBD1 is untestable without DNA. The length of the CDR3 is 15 residues. Here the CDR3 reads CASRLYDRDNQPQHF.

The chain links TRBV5-4 to TRBJ2-2. This CDR3 comprises 16 residues. Germline CDR1 SGHNT, CDR2 YYREEE (reference sequence). The CDR3 spells CASSPGSSVYTGELFF.

The chain has TRBV7-3 and TRBJ2-7; the TRBD1 assignment by TCRdb is unverifiable without DNA. The CDR3 loop spans 12 amino acids. Germline-derived CDR1 and CDR2 are SGHTA and FQGTGA. The CDR3 region is CASSLGRGEQYF.

The chain has TRBV7-6 and TRBJ1-3; TCRdb reports TRBD1, a call that lacks DNA to check it against. In germline, CDR1 is SGHVS, CDR2 FNYEAQ. CDR3 length equals 16 residues. This chain's CDR3 is CASSLSTGKPGNTIYF.

The rearrangement joins TRBV19 to TRBJ1-5; TCRdb's D call, TRBD1, is unchecked because there is no DNA. The CDR3 covers 16 residues. Germline CDR1 is LNHDA and CDR2 is SQIVND (reference sequence). CDR3 loop: CASSLGGGLGNQPQHF.

This clonotype registers medium-sized by frequency. This rearrangement joins TRBV5-4 to TRBJ2-1; TCRdb indicates TRBD2, and absent DNA this call remains unverified. Germline CDR1 reads SGHNT; CDR2 reads YYREEE (reference sequence). The CDR3 loop spans 16 amino acids. The CDR3 sequence: CASSLMGLAERNEQFF.

This clonotype ranks as medium-sized in terms of frequency. The rearrangement joins TRBV6-5 to TRBJ2-5; no DNA is available, so the TRBD1 call from TCRdb remains unchecked. Germline loops: CDR1 MNHEY, CDR2 SVGAGI. The CDR3 has 14 residues. This CDR3 reads CASSYGRGRQTQYF.

The genes are TRBV7-9 and TRBJ1-2; the D call of TRBD1 rests on TCRdb alone, since no DNA is present to check it. Germline loops: CDR1 SEHNR, CDR2 FQNEAQ (reference sequence). This CDR3 contains 15 residues. CDR3: CASSSPATGNNGYTF.

By frequency, this clonotype registers medium-sized. This rearrangement joins TRBV6-5 to TRBJ1-4; TCRdb reports TRBD1, a call that lacks DNA to check it against. Germline V gene sequence: CDR1 MNHEY, CDR2 SVGAGI. The CDR3 totals 15 residues. CDR3 sequence reads: CASSPDREEDEKLFF.

The V and J genes are TRBV19 and TRBJ1-5. CDR1 and CDR2 from the germline V gene are LNHDA and SQIVND (reference sequence). The CDR3 spans 18 residues. CDR3 sequence reads: CASSIDASKGYSNQPQHF.

CDR3 loop: CASSQNLAGGGNEQFF. This chain uses TRBV11-2 with TRBJ2-1; as DNA is missing, the TRBD2 call by TCRdb cannot be tested. The CDR3 has 16 amino acids. Germline lookup yields CDR1 SGHAT and CDR2 FQNNGV.

The V call is TRBV21-1, the J call TRBJ2-7. TRBV21-1 is a known pseudogene. The CDR3 runs 17 residues. CDR3 residues: CASSKGGCKVKQNEQYF.

This sequence joins TRBV20-1 and TRBJ2-3; no DNA is available, so the TRBD1 call from TCRdb remains unchecked. CDR1 is DFQATT and CDR2 is SNEGSKA in the germline V gene (reference sequence). The CDR3 is 13 amino acids. The CDR3 here is CSAWQGATDTQYF.

The genes are TRBV7-2 and TRBJ1-1; without DNA, the TCRdb call of TRBD1 cannot be checked. The CDR3 has 13 residues. CDR1 is SGHTA and CDR2 is FQGNSA in the germline V gene. The CDR3 region is CASSWDRETEAFF.

This clonotype is deemed medium-sized by its frequency. The gene calls are TRBV5-6 and TRBJ2-7; TCRdb's D call, TRBD2, is unchecked because there is no DNA. CDR1 and CDR2 (germline): SGHDT, YYEEEE. There are 13 residues in the CDR3. CDR3: CASSLTAAHEQYF.

By frequency, this clonotype registers medium-sized (0.01 to 0.1%). The J gene is TRBJ2-1, the V gene TRBV13; TCRdb names TRBD2, which stays unverified in the absence of DNA. Germline-derived CDR1 and CDR2 are PRHDT and FYEKMQ (reference sequence). The CDR3 spans 16 residues. This CDR3 reads CASRPLAGAPSYEQFF.

The chain carries TRBV30 and TRBJ2-1; the TRBD2 assignment by TCRdb is unverifiable without DNA. Germline assignment: CDR1 GTSNPN and CDR2 SVGIG (reference sequence). The CDR3 consists of 15 residues. CDR3 region: CAWRELAGTYNEQFF.

This sequence joins TRBV12-3 or TRBV12-4 and TRBJ2-7; TCRdb's assignment of TRBD1 cannot be checked, as there is no DNA. CDR3 size: 15 residues. CDR3 loop: CASGAGTGFSYEQYF.

By frequency, this clonotype registers medium-sized. V usage is TRBV6-1 and J usage is TRBJ2-1; checking the TCRdb D call of TRBD2 is not possible without DNA. Germline CDR1 is MNHNS and CDR2 is SASEGT. This CDR3 comprises 16 residues. The CDR3 loop reads CASRPSAGTLRYEQFF.

The V gene is TRBV6-5, the J gene TRBJ1-6. Germline assignment: CDR1 MNHEY and CDR2 SVGAGI. The length of the CDR3 is 12 residues. CDR3 sequence reads: CASRLTNSPLHF.

V usage is TRBV5-4 and J usage is TRBJ2-7. The CDR3 sequence is 13 residues long. CDR1 and CDR2 from the germline V gene are SGHNT and YYREEE (reference sequence). The CDR3 here is CASSLEAAYEQYF.

J is TRBJ1-4 and V is TRBV20-1. CDR3 size: 12 residues. In germline, CDR1 is DFQATT, CDR2 SNEGSKA (reference sequence). CDR3 sequence: CSARDMDEKLFF.

This clonotype shows up as medium-sized by frequency. The J gene is TRBJ2-2, the V gene TRBV15. In germline, CDR1 is LNHNV, CDR2 YYDKDF (reference sequence). The CDR3 consists of 15 residues. The CDR3 sequence: CATSRVHPNTGELFF.

By frequency, this clonotype registers medium-sized (0.01 to 0.1%). The J gene is TRBJ1-1, the V gene TRBV6-5; with no DNA, the TCRdb D assignment of TRBD1 cannot be verified. The CDR3 consists of 16 residues. CDR1 MNHEY and CDR2 SVGAGI come from the germline V gene. CDR3 loop: CASRHDGTALNTEAFF.

According to its frequency, this clonotype is medium-sized (0.01 to 0.1%). The J gene is TRBJ2-7, the V gene TRBV5-4; with no DNA, the TCRdb D assignment of TRBD2 cannot be verified. The germline V gene encodes CDR1 SGHNT and CDR2 YYREEE (reference sequence). There are 14 residues in the CDR3. CDR3 sequence reads: CASSSDRGLVEQYF.

The chain combines TRBV6-5 with TRBJ1-2; the TRBD1 assignment by TCRdb is unverifiable without DNA. The germline V gene has CDR1 MNHEY and CDR2 SVGAGI. CDR3 length equals 16 residues. CDR3 amino acids: CASNPSPGQGEVGYTF.

This clonotype ranks as medium-sized (0.01 to 0.1%) in terms of frequency. This chain uses TRBV15 with TRBJ1-4. The germline CDR1 and CDR2 sequences are LNHNV and YYDKDF (reference sequence). The CDR3 sequence is 11 residues long. The CDR3 sequence is CATSINEKLFF.

Judged by frequency, this clonotype is medium-sized. The chain has TRBV12-3 or TRBV12-4 and TRBJ2-7. There are 14 residues in the CDR3. CDR3 loop: CASSRAPVRYEQYF.

The chain combines TRBV6-5 with TRBJ2-7. Looked up from germline, CDR1 is MNHEY and CDR2 is SVGAGI. The CDR3 runs 16 residues. The CDR3 sequence is CASSSRGRGSTYEQYF.

The chain combines TRBV18 with TRBJ2-3. CDR3 length equals 15 residues. Germline CDR1 KGHSH, CDR2 LQKENI. CDR3 sequence: CASSPWGTSTDTQYF.